The 10 T cell receptor beta chains presented below share a single source sample, sequenced in a study of blood T cell repertoires in COVID-19. Sequencing used immunoSEQ multiplex PCR; TCRdb keeps in-frame clones, though not all of them. The sample contains around 440,000 clones, approximately 90% of which appear only once. Sequenced material: peripheral blood. Receptor source: a woman aged 45-65 years with COVID-19, enrolled during active disease.

As DNA, the CDR3 is TGTGCCAGCAGGTCTAGCGGGGGCGCCCCGGGTGAGCAGTTCTTC. It yields the protein CASRSSGGAPGEQFF. This chain links TRBV6-5 with TRBJ2-1; 10 bases are shared with TRBD2. CDR1 is MNHEY and CDR2 is SVGAGI in the germline V gene. V dropped 6 bases and J dropped 9; count of bases not matched to a gene: 11. CDR3 length: 15 residues.

V usage is TRBV7-6 and J usage is TRBJ2-6; weak D call: TRBD1 (5 bases). The CDR3 totals 15 residues. The V gene lost 2 bases and the J gene lost 2 bases, with 7 bases spanning the gap. The germline gives CDR1 SGHVS, CDR2 FNYEAQ. The DNA for the CDR3 is TGTGCCAGCAGCTTAAGGGGTCCTGGGGCCAACGTCCTGACTTTC. It yields the protein CASSLRGPGANVLTF.

This chain links TRBV5-1 with TRBJ1-2, with 7 bases lining up with TRBD1. Germline CDR1 is SGHRS and CDR2 is YFSETQ. This CDR3 region has 14 residues. J gave up 5 bases and V 2 bases, and 6 bases lay outside the gene matches. The CDR3 protein is CASSFRDSEYGYTF. The CDR3 DNA reads TGCGCCAGCAGCTTTCGGGACAGCGAATATGGCTACACCTTC.

The chain couples TRBV2 to TRBJ2-3; 9 bases line up with TRBD1. Germline CDR1 and CDR2: SNHLY and FYNNEI. CDR3 length: 13 residues. The CDR3 loop is CADGQGTPDTQYF. CDR3 DNA: TGTGCAGATGGACAGGGGACTCCAGATACGCAGTATTTT. The full variable domain, rest sourced from reference TRBV2 and TRBJ2-3, is EPEVTQTPSHQVTQMGQEVILRCVPISNHLYFYWYRQILGQKVEFLVSFYNNEISEKSEIFDDQFSVERPDGSNFTLKIRSTKLEDSAMYFCADGQGTPDTQYFGPGTRLTVL.

The genes are TRBV4-1 and TRBJ1-5, with D possibly matching TRBD1 (5 bases). This CDR3 is built from 17 residues. The germline CDR1 and CDR2 sequences are MGHRA and YSYEKL. The ends were cut back, 1 base at V and 0 bases at J, with 13 bases in the middle. Written as DNA, the CDR3 is TGCGCCAGCAGCCAAGGCCGACAGCGAAATAGCAATCAGCCCCAGCATTTT. Its protein is CASSQGRQRNSNQPQHF.

The chain is built from TRBV14 and TRBJ1-1; D not resolved. CDR1 is SGHDN and CDR2 is FVKESK in the germline V gene. V lost 3 bases, J lost 9 bases, and 11 bases lay in between. The CDR3 spans 12 residues. CDR3 bases: TGTGCCAGCAGCCAGGTAGCGGGGAAAGCTTTCTTT. This sequence encodes CASSQVAGKAFF.

This chain joins TRBV6-5 and TRBJ1-2; 9 bases fit TRBD1. The ends lost 6 bases at V and 8 bases at J; junction bases unmatched: 7. Looked up from germline, CDR1 is MNHEY and CDR2 is SVGAGI. The CDR3 sequence is 13 residues long. In nucleotides, the CDR3 is TGTGCCAGCAGGCCCACAGGGGGCGGGGGCTACACCTTC. This translates into CASRPTGGGGYTF.

The chain carries TRBV19 and TRBJ1-6, with TRBD1 matching 8 bases. V was pared by 1 base and J by 5 bases, with 1 base of the junction left unmatched. Germline-derived CDR1 and CDR2 are LNHDA and SQIVND (reference sequence). The CDR3 has 15 amino acids. The CDR3 DNA reads as TGTGCCAGTAGTATAGGACAGGGGCATAATTCACCCCTCCACTTT. Its translation: CASSIGQGHNSPLHF. The complete variable domain, with remaining parts taken from reference TRBV19 and TRBJ1-6, reads DGGITQSPKYLFRKEGQNVTLSCEQNLNHDAMYWYRQDPGQGLRLIYYSQIVNDFQKGDIAEGYSVSREKKESFPLTVTSAQKNPTAFYLCASSIGQGHNSPLHFGNGTRLTVT.

The chain has TRBV4-2 and TRBJ2-1, with 9 bases aligning to TRBD1. The trim removed 0 bases at V and 8 bases at J, leaving 8 bases unmatched. The CDR3 is made up of 16 amino acids. The germline V gene encodes CDR1 LGHNA and CDR2 YNFKEQ. As DNA, the CDR3 is TGTGCCAGCAGCCAAGATTGGGGGACAGGGAGAGATGAGCAGTTCTTC. Translated: CASSQDWGTGRDEQFF.

J is TRBJ1-1 and V is TRBV30; D might be TRBD1 (5 bases). The CDR3 spans 11 residues. CDR1 and CDR2 from the germline V gene are GTSNPN and SVGIG (reference sequence). V lost 6 bases and J lost 8, with 13 bases in between. DNA for the CDR3: TGTGCCTGCCGGGGGTACGGGGAAGCTTTCTTT. Protein product: CACRGYGEAFF.